The 32 T cell receptor beta chains given below trace back to one sample, sequenced in a study of patients and donors after allogeneic stem cell transplantation. Via MiXCR, TCRdb re-called the RT-PCR reads, giving one row per CDR3 protein. In the table there are about 410,000 distinct CDR3 sequences, around 15% of which are singletons. The source material was blood, either unsorted or a sorted T cell fraction (not recorded which). These receptor sequences come from a human donor who was either an allogeneic HSCT recipient or a stem cell or donor lymphocyte infusion donor (not recorded which). It is not recorded whose cells these are; they may come from a transplant donor.

The chain carries TRBV20-1 and TRBJ2-7, with 14 bases aligning to TRBD2. CDR3 size: 15 residues. The germline V gene has CDR1 DFQATT and CDR2 SNEGSKA (reference sequence). V was clipped by 6 bases and J by 5 bases; unmatched bases: 9. The CDR3 here is CSALRLAGGANEQYF. Here the CDR3 DNA reads TGCAGTGCCCTTCGACTAGCGGGAGGGGCCAACGAGCAGTACTTC.

The table lists this clonotype with a few counts. The genes are TRBV18 and TRBJ2-7; D not resolved. The CDR3 is 12 residues long. Trimming pared 4 bases from V and 4 bases from J, leaving 8 bases between. CDR1 and CDR2 (germline): KGHSH, LQKENI. The CDR3 DNA is TGTGCCAGCTCACAAGAGAGATACGAGCAGTACTTC. Amino acid sequence: CASSQERYEQYF.

This clonotype was counted between two and nine times. The V gene is TRBV28, the J gene TRBJ1-2; D unresolved. CDR3 length: 15 residues. Between the trimmed V and J ends, which lost 1 base and 6 bases, there was a span of 15 bases. CDR1 MDHEN and CDR2 SYDVKM come from the germline V gene. CDR3 protein: CASSLLDRGGNGYTF. The CDR3 DNA is TGTGCCAGCAGTTTATTGGACCGGGGAGGAAATGGCTACACCTTC.

This clonotype has a handful of counts. The rearrangement uses TRBV3-1 and TRBJ2-7; 8 bases map to TRBD2. Per the germline V gene, CDR1 is LGHDT and CDR2 is YNNKEL (reference sequence). V dropped 6 bases and J dropped 4; count of bases not matched to a gene: 11. There are 15 residues in the CDR3. CDR3 residues: CASSPSGSGWYEQYF. DNA for the CDR3: TGTGCCAGCAGTCCAAGCGGGAGCGGCTGGTACGAGCAGTACTTC.

This clonotype was detected once. The genes are TRBV12-3 or TRBV12-4 and TRBJ2-7, with 12 bases fitting TRBD2. The trim removed 5 bases at V and 2 bases at J, leaving 7 bases unmatched. The CDR3 loop spans 16 amino acids. The CDR3 region has the DNA TGTGCCAGCAGTCTAAGGACTAGCGGGACACCCTACGAGCAGTACTTC. Translated: CASSLRTSGTPYEQYF.

J is TRBJ2-2 and V is TRBV18; D possibly corresponds to TRBD1 (5 bases). Germline CDR1 and CDR2: KGHSH and LQKENI. The CDR3 is 15 residues long. V dropped 1 base and J dropped 5 bases, with 11 bases sitting between them. For the CDR3, the DNA is TGTGCCAGCTCACCACAGGGGAAGGCTACCGGGGAGCTGTTTTTT. As protein: CASSPQGKATGELFF.

This clonotype came up a few times. The genes are TRBV20-1 and TRBJ1-5; a possible D gene is TRBD1 (6 bases). CDR1 DFQATT and CDR2 SNEGSKA come from the germline V gene (reference sequence). CDR3 length: 12 residues. Trimming left V 4 bases short and J 7 bases short, with 11 bases between. The CDR3 DNA reads as TGCAGTGCTAAGGGGGGAGACCAGCCCCAGCATTTT. Encoded protein: CSAKGGDQPQHF.

The gene calls are TRBV7-3 and TRBJ2-2; 9 bases line up with TRBD1. The V gene's germline CDR1 is SGHTA and CDR2 FQGTGA. The V segment lost 6 bases and the J segment 4 bases; nucleotides outside the gene matches: 12. The CDR3 consists of 17 residues. The CDR3 DNA sequence: TGTGCCAGCAGTCCGTCCCGGACAGGGGTGCGCACCGGGGAGCTGTTTTTT. Translation: CASSPSRTGVRTGELFF.

As concerns this clonotype: At one boundary the junction diverges from the germline segment, which might be a read error. V usage is TRBV12-3 or TRBV12-4 and J usage is TRBJ1-2; D remains ambiguous. This CDR3 has 15 residues. The CDR3 bases are TGTCCCAGCAGTCCCTCAGATCAGCATCTCTATGGCTACACCTTC. Translated: CPSSPSDQHLYGYTF.

The chain is built from TRBV2 and TRBJ2-2; D unresolved. The CDR3 covers 13 residues. CDR1 and CDR2 from the germline V gene are SNHLY and FYNNEI. V lost 6 bases, J lost 5 bases, and 10 bases lay in between. In DNA form, the CDR3 reads TGTGCCAGCAGGCCTGGGCAAACCGGGGAGCTGTTTTTT. Amino acids: CASRPGQTGELFF.

This rearrangement joins TRBV12-3 or TRBV12-4 to TRBJ1-4; D possibly corresponds to TRBD1 (6 bases). This CDR3 comprises 14 residues. V was clipped by 6 bases and J by 5 bases, with 13 bases between them. In nucleotides, the CDR3 is TGTGCCAGCAGAACAAGGGGGAAAAATGAAAAACTGTTTTTT. It yields the protein CASRTRGKNEKLFF.

V and J are TRBV2 and TRBJ1-4; the match to TRBD1 covers 10 bases. Germline CDR1 and CDR2: SNHLY and FYNNEI. The CDR3 loop spans 14 amino acids. The V segment lost 4 bases and the J segment 8 bases; nucleotides outside the gene matches: 4. CDR3 residues: CASSGGTGDEKLFF. CDR3 sequence (DNA): TGTGCCAGCAGTGGCGGGACAGGGGACGAAAAACTGTTTTTT.

V is TRBV6-1 and J is TRBJ1-3; D gene unclear. The CDR3 is 15 amino acids. From germline, CDR1 is MNHNS and CDR2 SASEGT. V lost 9 bases, J lost 0 bases, and 15 bases lay in between. This CDR3 is CASKIMESSGNTIYF. In nucleotides, the CDR3 is TGTGCCAGTAAGATAATGGAGAGCTCTGGAAACACCATATATTTT.

This clonotype showed up just a few times. The chain employs TRBV25-1 and TRBJ2-5, with D uncertain. The length of the CDR3 is 15 residues. V lost 2 bases and J 0 bases, leaving 10 bases between the germline ends. Per the germline V gene, CDR1 is MGHDK and CDR2 is SYGVNS. The CDR3 region is CASSELSGYQETQYF. The CDR3 nucleotides read TGTGCCAGCAGTGAACTATCAGGTTACCAAGAGACCCAGTACTTC.

The J gene is TRBJ2-1, the V gene TRBV11-1; D gene ambiguous. The CDR3 covers 16 residues. Trimming shortened V by 1 base and J by 0 bases, and 10 bases separated the two germline ends. Germline assignment: CDR1 SGHAT and CDR2 FQDESV (reference sequence). CDR3 DNA: TGTGCCAGCAGCTTAGTCGTGGGAAGCTCCTACAATGAGCAGTTCTTC. Protein product: CASSLVVGSSYNEQFF.

V is TRBV7-3 and J is TRBJ2-1, with 12 nucleotides matching TRBD2. V lost 4 bases and J lost 10; bases outside the gene matches: 11. This CDR3 is built from 16 residues. Germline V CDR1 and CDR2: SGHTA, FQGTGA. The CDR3 region has the DNA TGTGCCAGCAGCTACGGACTAGCGGGGCGCGATTGGGAGCAGTTCTTC. Translation: CASSYGLAGRDWEQFF. The full variable domain, its missing parts supplied by reference TRBV7-3 and TRBJ2-1, is GAGVSQTPSNKVTEKGKYVELRCDPISGHTALYWYRQSLGQGPEFLIYFQGTGAADDSGLPNDRFFAVRPEGSVSTLKIQRTERGDSAVYLCASSYGLAGRDWEQFFGPGTRLTVL.

The rearrangement links TRBV27 to TRBJ2-1, with D possibly being TRBD1 (6 bases). CDR1 and CDR2 from the germline V gene are MNHEY and SMNVEV (reference sequence). The CDR3 contains 16 residues. Trimming cost V 7 bases and J 5 bases, with 21 bases left between them. This chain's CDR3 is CASIPQAQGTHNEQFF. The CDR3 DNA follows: TGTGCCAGCATTCCTCAGGCCCAGGGGACGCACAATGAGCAGTTCTTC.

This clonotype was recorded a few times. The J gene is TRBJ2-1, the V gene TRBV7-2, with D tentatively TRBD2 (6 bases). The ends were cut back, 7 bases at V and 10 bases at J, with 20 bases in the middle. Germline V lookup: CDR1 SGHTA, CDR2 FQGNSA. The CDR3 contains 14 residues. DNA for the CDR3: TGTGCCAGCACCACACCGGGGGTAGGATTGGAGCAGTTCTTC. It translates to CASTTPGVGLEQFF.

This chain uses TRBV27 with TRBJ1-1; unclear D gene. Germline V CDR1 and CDR2: MNHEY, SMNVEV (reference sequence). V was pared by 2 bases and J by 7 bases, with 20 bases between. The CDR3 is made up of 16 amino acids. The CDR3 DNA is TGTGCCAGCAGTTTAAGGTCAATCGCTTTCGACGGTGAAGCTTTCTTT. Translated: CASSLRSIAFDGEAFF.

In its sample, this clonotype was seen a few times. The genes are TRBV3-1 and TRBJ1-1; TRBD1 might be the D (6 bases). The germline gives CDR1 LGHDT, CDR2 YNNKEL (reference sequence). The CDR3 length is 15 residues. Trimming removed 4 bases at V and 6 bases at J, with 18 bases between. For the CDR3, the DNA is TGTGCCAGCAGCCCCCAACATAGGGGGGTCCCTGAAGCTTTCTTT. This gives the protein CASSPQHRGVPEAFF.

V and J are TRBV5-1 and TRBJ2-1, with unresolved D. Deletions cut 4 bases from V and 5 bases from J, with 13 bases between. Germline assignment: CDR1 SGHRS and CDR2 YFSETQ. The CDR3 consists of 14 residues. The CDR3 here is CASSPQARNNEQFF. CDR3 nucleotide sequence: TGCGCCAGCAGCCCCCAGGCCAGGAACAATGAGCAGTTCTTC. The full variable domain, rest sourced from reference TRBV5-1 and TRBJ2-1, is KAGVTQTPRYLIKTRGQQVTLSCSPISGHRSVSWYQQTPGQGLQFLFEYFSETQRNKGNFPGRFSGRQFSNSRSEMNVSTLELGDSALYLCASSPQARNNEQFFGPGTRLTVL.

This clonotype has a count of ten or more. The rearrangement uses TRBV7-9 and TRBJ2-7; TRBD2 is a possible D gene (5 bases). The CDR3 is made up of 12 amino acids. Germline V gives CDR1 SEHNR, CDR2 FQNEAQ (reference sequence). V gave up 5 bases and J gave up 2 bases, with 7 bases separating them. CDR3 region: CASSPGTYEQYF. The CDR3 DNA is TGTGCCAGCAGCCCGGGGACCTACGAGCAGTACTTC. Full variable domain (remainder filled in from reference TRBV7-9 and TRBJ2-7): DTGVSQNPRHKITKRGQNVTFRCDPISEHNRLYWYRQTLGQGPEFLTYFQNEAQLEKSRLLSDRFSAERPKGSFSTLEIQRTEQGDSAMYLCASSPGTYEQYFGPGTRLTVT.

In this sample, this clonotype turned up many times. The chain has TRBV6-1 and TRBJ1-1; D is unclear. Trimming pared 5 bases from V and 1 base from J, leaving 8 bases between. The germline V gene encodes CDR1 MNHNS and CDR2 SASEGT. The CDR3 runs 13 residues. The CDR3 DNA is TGTGCCAGCAGTAGAGGCGGGAACACTGAAGCTTTCTTT. It translates to CASSRGGNTEAFF.

A note on this clonotype: A read error may be the cause here, since a much bigger clone is one base away. V gene TRBV5-5 combines with J gene TRBJ2-1; TRBD2 is a possible D gene (5 bases). CDR3 length: 15 amino acids. Germline CDR1 reads SGHKS; CDR2 reads YYEKEE (reference sequence). With 1 base removed from V and 1 base from J, the gap between germline ends came to 9 bases. In DNA, the CDR3 is TGTGCCAGCAGCTTGCTACCGGGATCCTACAATGAGCAGTTCTTC. Translation: CASSLLPGSYNEQFF.

This clonotype appeared once. This rearrangement joins TRBV5-5 to TRBJ2-2; 14 bases match TRBD2. Germline CDR1 reads SGHKS; CDR2 reads YYEKEE (reference sequence). The CDR3 has 17 amino acids. With V trimmed by 2 bases and J by 6 bases, 6 bases remained unmatched. The CDR3 nucleotides read TGTGCCAGCAGCTTCATCGGACTAGCGGGAGGAGCCGGGGAGCTGTTTTTT. As protein: CASSFIGLAGGAGELFF.

This clonotype was seen repeatedly, ten times or more. The gene calls are TRBV12-3 or TRBV12-4 and TRBJ2-1; 9 positions agree with TRBD1. The CDR3 is made up of 15 amino acids. V lost 5 bases and J lost 2; bases outside the gene matches: 4. CDR3 in DNA: TGTGCCAGCAGTCCCAGGGACAGGGCCTACAATGAGCAGTTCTTC. It is translated as CASSPRDRAYNEQFF.

This clonotype was picked up a small number of times. V is TRBV7-9 and J is TRBJ1-2; no clear D. The germline V gene encodes CDR1 SEHNR and CDR2 FQNEAQ (reference sequence). V was pared by 5 bases and J by 1 base, with 17 bases between. The length of the CDR3 is 16 residues. The CDR3 here is CASSRAVGNSNYGYTF. The DNA for the CDR3 is TGTGCCAGCAGCCGAGCTGTGGGTAACAGTAACTATGGCTACACCTTC.

The rearrangement links TRBV10-3 to TRBJ2-3, with D possibly TRBD2 on 6 matching bases. The CDR3 length is 17 residues. Germline assignment: CDR1 ENHRY and CDR2 SYGVKD. V was trimmed by 6 bases and J by 3 bases, leaving 22 bases between them. The CDR3 is CAIRTWDGGTRTDTQYF. In nucleotides, the CDR3 is TGTGCCATCAGGACGTGGGATGGAGGGACCCGAACAGATACGCAGTATTTT.

CDR3 in DNA: TGCAGTGCTAGGGATCCTGGACTAGCTCGCAATGAGCAGTTCTTC. This sequence encodes CSARDPGLARNEQFF. V gene TRBV20-1 combines with J gene TRBJ2-1, with TRBD2 matching over 8 bases. The junction had 10 bases not matched to a gene; V was cut back by 3 bases and J by 6 bases. Germline V gene sequence: CDR1 DFQATT, CDR2 SNEGSKA (reference sequence). This CDR3 comprises 15 residues.

This clonotype has a count of ten or more. The CDR3 region has the DNA TGTGCCAGCATCCGCGGCCAGGGTAAAGGAGATACGCAGTATTTT. Translating gives CASIRGQGKGDTQYF. The V gene is TRBV12-3 or TRBV12-4, the J gene TRBJ2-3; D is perhaps TRBD1 (5 bases). The CDR3 covers 15 residues. V lost 7 bases and J 5 bases, leaving 19 bases between the germline ends.

This clonotype occurred a few times. The chain combines TRBV20-1 with TRBJ2-1; a possible D gene is TRBD2 (6 bases). Looked up from germline, CDR1 is DFQATT and CDR2 is SNEGSKA (reference sequence). CDR3 size: 13 residues. V was pared by 4 bases and J by 3 bases, with 10 bases between. The CDR3 loop reads CSAMSGFYNEQFF. The CDR3 DNA reads TGCAGTGCTATGAGCGGGTTCTACAATGAGCAGTTCTTC.

This clonotype appeared a few times. The V call is TRBV6-5, the J call TRBJ2-7, with 10 bases that match TRBD2. The CDR3 runs to 16 residues. In germline, CDR1 is MNHEY, CDR2 SVGAGI. J was trimmed by 5 bases and V by 2 bases; bases with no gene match: 9. This chain's CDR3 is CASSYGELAGLNEQYF. Written as DNA, the CDR3 is TGTGCCAGCAGTTACGGAGAACTAGCGGGATTGAACGAGCAGTACTTC.